The 31 T cell receptor beta chains presented below share a single source sample, sequenced in a study of molecular identifiers for immune sequencing clone quantification. TCRdb reprocessed the PCR reads with MiXCR, giving one entry per CDR3 protein. The data show just over 40,000 distinct CDR3 sequences, roughly 24% seen once. The sample comprised naive CD8+ T cells from blood, with Jurkat cell RNA spiked in. Described subset: FACS-sorted CD8+CD4-CCR7+CD45RA+ naive T cells. The receptors here all came from a human donor in good health. Some libraries in this study had Jurkat cell RNA spiked in.

The rearrangement uses TRBV10-3 and TRBJ2-3, with D hard to call. Looked up from germline, CDR1 is ENHRY and CDR2 is SYGVKD. This CDR3 comprises 15 residues. Trimming took 0 bases from V and 2 from J, leaving 9 bases between them. This CDR3 is CAISESGFNTDTQYF. The CDR3 coding sequence is TGTGCCATCAGTGAGTCTGGGTTCAACACAGATACGCAGTATTTT.

This clonotype was seen at least ten times. The J gene is TRBJ1-1, the V gene TRBV5-6; D unresolved. This CDR3 region has 14 residues. V gave up 3 bases and J gave up 3 bases, with 12 bases separating them. Germline CDR1 SGHDT, CDR2 YYEEEE. CDR3 region: CASSSPTDYTEAFF. CDR3 nucleotide sequence: TGTGCCAGCAGCTCGCCGACGGACTACACTGAAGCTTTCTTT. The whole variable domain, remainder taken from reference TRBV5-6 and TRBJ1-1, is DAGVTQSPTHLIKTRGQQVTLRCSPKSGHDTVSWYQQALGQGPQFIFQYYEEEERQRGNFPDRFSGHQFPNYSSELNVNALLLGDSALYLCASSSPTDYTEAFFGQGTRLTVV.

This clonotype has only a few counts. This chain's CDR3 is CASSPTRLPDDEQFF. CDR3 DNA: TGTGCCAGCAGCCCTACGAGACTGCCGGATGATGAGCAGTTCTTC. The chain links TRBV3-1 to TRBJ2-1; D ambiguous. Trimming removed 4 bases from V and 8 bases from J, with 18 bases in between. Germline assignment: CDR1 LGHDT and CDR2 YNNKEL (reference sequence). The CDR3 sequence is 15 residues long.

This clonotype was seen ten or more times. The V and J genes are TRBV29-1 and TRBJ2-3; 8 bases are a match to TRBD2. CDR3 length: 11 amino acids. Germline loops: CDR1 SQVTM, CDR2 ANQGSEA. J lost 6 bases, V lost 6 bases, and 2 bases had no gene match. The CDR3 nucleotides read TGCAGCGTGCCGGGAGGGGATACGCAGTATTTT. Translation: CSVPGGDTQYF.

In its sample, this clonotype was seen many times. The rearrangement links TRBV29-1 to TRBJ2-7; D unclear. The CDR3 sequence is 13 residues long. Trimming shortened V by 7 bases and J by 0 bases, and 13 bases separated the two germline ends. Germline assignment: CDR1 SQVTM and CDR2 ANQGSEA. CDR3 protein: CSGSWGTSYEQYF. CDR3 DNA sequence: TGCAGCGGGTCGTGGGGAACCTCCTACGAGCAGTACTTC.

Concerning this clonotype: This may arise from a read error, as a much more abundant clone is one base away. This chain uses TRBV7-9 with TRBJ1-1; 8 bases match TRBD1. V dropped 3 bases and J dropped 11; count of bases not matched to a gene: 8. This CDR3 has 13 amino acids. Germline values: CDR1 SEHNR, CDR2 FQNEAQ (reference sequence). In nucleotides, the CDR3 is TGTGCCAGCAGCTTTTCGACAGGGGAGAGGGCTTTCTTT. Its translation is CASSFSTGERAFF.

This rearrangement joins TRBV6-2 or TRBV6-3 to TRBJ1-2, with 8 nucleotides matching TRBD1. CDR3 length: 17 residues. Germline lookup yields CDR1 MNHEY and CDR2 SVGEGT. V shed 3 bases and J 4 bases; nucleotides not matched to a gene: 13. The CDR3 DNA reads as TGTGCCAGCAGTTATATCCGAGGGACAGGCGCGAGCTATGGCTACACCTTC. It encodes CASSYIRGTGASYGYTF.

This clonotype was recorded a few times. The chain combines TRBV12-3 or TRBV12-4 with TRBJ2-1; D is unclear. V lost 3 bases and J 8 bases, leaving 8 bases between the germline ends. The CDR3 spans 12 residues. The CDR3 sequence: CASSFSSYEQFF. The CDR3 DNA sequence: TGTGCCAGCAGTTTCAGTTCATATGAGCAGTTCTTC.

The J gene is TRBJ2-3, the V gene TRBV19, with D possibly matching TRBD1 (6 bases). CDR3 size: 14 residues. Germline CDR1 is LNHDA and CDR2 is SQIVND (reference sequence). Here the CDR3 reads CATTRDINTDTQYF. The DNA of the CDR3 is TGTGCTACTACACGGGACATCAACACAGATACGCAGTATTTT.

This clonotype has only a few counts. With a much larger clone just one base away, this may be a read error. J is TRBJ2-3 and V is TRBV5-4; the D gene is possibly TRBD2 (5 bases). The germline V gene encodes CDR1 SGHNT and CDR2 YYREEE (reference sequence). The CDR3 is 14 residues long. The V end was cut by 0 bases, the J end by 8 bases, with 13 bases between. The CDR3 region is CASSLADYRGTQYF. In DNA form, the CDR3 reads TGTGCCAGCAGCTTGGCCGACTACAGAGGTACGCAGTATTTT.

On this clonotype: This may be a read error, as it is one base from a much larger clone. This sequence joins TRBV7-6 and TRBJ2-5, with D uncertain. CDR3 size: 13 residues. CDR1 is SGHVS, CDR2 FNYEAQ, per germline. The CDR3 sequence is CTSSFLAQETQYF. CDR3 DNA sequence: TGTACCAGCAGCTTCCTTGCCCAAGAGACCCAGTACTTC.

This clonotype has a handful of counts. V usage is TRBV24-1 and J usage is TRBJ2-1; either TRBD1 or TRBD2 may supply D (6 bases each). CDR1 is KGHDR and CDR2 is SFDVKD in the germline V gene. The CDR3 is 14 residues long. The V and J ends lost 4 bases and 10 bases respectively, with 16 bases between them. CDR3 in DNA: TGTGCCACCAGTGAAACTAGGGGGGCCACGGAGCAGTTCTTC. Protein sequence: CATSETRGATEQFF.

In this sample, this clonotype turned up many times. V and J are TRBV13 and TRBJ2-3, with D possibly being TRBD2 (7 bases). The CDR3 contains 16 residues. Germline-derived CDR1 and CDR2 are PRHDT and FYEKMQ (reference sequence). The V end lost 2 bases, the J end lost 12 bases, and 24 bases lay between the germline ends. CDR3 in amino acids: CASSLYSSGTQTAQYF. The CDR3 DNA follows: TGTGCCAGCAGCTTATACTCGAGCGGGACACAGACGGCTCAGTATTTT. Complete variable domain (other parts from reference TRBV13 and TRBJ2-3): AAGVIQSPRHLIKEKRETATLKCYPIPRHDTVYWYQQGPGQDPQFLISFYEKMQSDKGSIPDRFSAQQFSDYHSELNMSSLELGDSALYFCASSLYSSGTQTAQYFGPGTRLTVL.

This clonotype has ten or more counts. This chain links TRBV5-8 with TRBJ2-2, with 8 bases aligning to TRBD1. CDR1 is SGHTS, CDR2 YDEGEE, per germline. V shed 2 bases and J 2 bases; nucleotides not matched to a gene: 5. This CDR3 is 16 amino acids long. CDR3 sequence (DNA): TGTGCCAGCAGCTTCGGACAGGGAAGTAACACCGGGGAGCTGTTTTTT. Translation gives CASSFGQGSNTGELFF. The full variable domain, completed using reference TRBV5-8 and TRBJ2-2, is EAGVTQSPTHLIKTRGQQATLRCSPISGHTSVYWYQQALGLGLQFLLWYDEGEERNRGNFPPRFSGRQFPNYSSELNVNALELEDSALYLCASSFGQGSNTGELFFGEGSRLTVL.

Turning to this clonotype: A clone one base away is much larger, so this may be a read error. The rearrangement links TRBV4-1 to TRBJ2-7; TRBD1 aligns across 10 bases. The CDR3 is 15 amino acids. Germline CDR1 MGHRA, CDR2 YSYEKL. DNA of the CDR3: TGCGTCAGCAGCCTAGCCGGGACAGGGGTGGGCGAGCAGTACTTC. It codes for CVSSLAGTGVGEQYF.

The count of this clonotype is one. A much bigger clone sits one base away, suggesting this may be a read error. The gene calls are TRBV9 and TRBJ1-4; D uncertain. Germline CDR1 and CDR2: SGDLS and YYNGEE. This CDR3 spans 13 amino acids. CDR3 nucleotides: TGTGCCAGCTCGAGTGCAACTAATGAAAAACTGCTTTTT. Its translation: CASSSATNEKLLF.

In its sample, this clonotype was seen many times. This chain joins TRBV13 and TRBJ2-7; no clear D. Germline V gives CDR1 PRHDT, CDR2 FYEKMQ (reference sequence). Trimming took off 0 bases at V and 1 base at J, with 4 bases between the two ends. The CDR3 has 13 residues. The DNA of the CDR3 is TGTGCCAGCAGCTTAGGCCGATCCTACGAGCAGTACTTC. Protein product: CASSLGRSYEQYF. Together with reference TRBV13 and TRBJ2-7, the CDR3 gives the full variable domain: AAGVIQSPRHLIKEKRETATLKCYPIPRHDTVYWYQQGPGQDPQFLISFYEKMQSDKGSIPDRFSAQQFSDYHSELNMSSLELGDSALYFCASSLGRSYEQYFGPGTRLTVT.

By frequency in the sample, this clonotype is medium-sized. This sequence joins TRBV4-3 and TRBJ2-7; 10 positions match TRBD2. Germline CDR1 LGHNA, CDR2 YSLEER. CDR3 length: 15 residues. V lost 1 base, J lost 7 bases, and 7 bases stayed unmatched. Here the CDR3 reads CASSQVPSGSKEQYF. The CDR3 region has the DNA TGCGCCAGCAGCCAAGTGCCTAGCGGGAGTAAAGAGCAGTACTTC.

V and J are TRBV29-1 and TRBJ1-1, with D tentatively TRBD1 (5 bases). V was shortened by 0 bases and J by 10 bases, with 9 bases between the two germline ends. Germline CDR1 SQVTM, CDR2 ANQGSEA. The CDR3 consists of 11 residues. The CDR3 protein is CSVEDSGGAFF. The CDR3 DNA follows: TGCAGCGTTGAAGATTCGGGGGGAGCTTTCTTT. Filled out from reference TRBV29-1 and TRBJ1-1, the complete variable domain reads SAVISQKPSRDICQRGTSLTIQCQVDSQVTMMFWYRQQPGQSLTLIATANQGSEATYESGFVIDKFPISRPNLTFSTLTVSNMSPEDSSIYLCSVEDSGGAFFGQGTRLTVV.

This chain connects TRBV5-1 to TRBJ1-1; D remains ambiguous. The germline gives CDR1 SGHRS, CDR2 YFSETQ. The CDR3 has 13 amino acids. The V and J ends lost 0 bases and 2 bases respectively, with 5 bases between them. CDR3 loop: CASSLGINTEAFF. The CDR3 DNA is TGCGCCAGCAGCTTGGGGATAAACACTGAAGCTTTCTTT.

This clonotype was recorded a few times. In this CDR3 the conserved last residue, phenylalanine or tryptophan, is missing, so a read error is likely. The rearrangement uses TRBV7-2 and TRBJ2-1; D is tentatively TRBD1 or TRBD2 (5 bases each). There are 13 residues in the CDR3. V shed 3 bases and J shed 6 bases, with 9 bases lying between them. Germline loops: CDR1 SGHTA, CDR2 FQGNSA. The CDR3 loop is CASSLDGANEQFL. The CDR3 DNA sequence: TGTGCCAGCAGCTTGGACGGGGCCAATGAGCAGTTCCTC.

Notes on this clonotype: This may be a read error, as it is one base from a much larger clone. V is TRBV19 and J is TRBJ1-4; D unresolved. Looked up from germline, CDR1 is LNHDA and CDR2 is SQIVND (reference sequence). The CDR3 length is 10 residues. The V gene lost 9 bases and the J gene lost 12 bases, with 11 bases spanning the gap. The CDR3 region is CASARAELFF. DNA of the CDR3: TGTGCCAGCGCGAGGGCGGAACTGTTTTTT.

This clonotype has ten or more counts. This chain joins TRBV7-2 and TRBJ2-7; maybe TRBD2 (6 bases). This CDR3 is built from 15 residues. V gave up 4 bases and J gave up 3 bases, with 16 bases separating them. Germline assignment: CDR1 SGHTA and CDR2 FQGNSA. The CDR3 loop reads CASSSALAGFYEQYF. The CDR3 region has the DNA TGTGCCAGCAGCTCCGCCCTGGCGGGGTTCTACGAGCAGTACTTC.

Comment on this clonotype: This may arise from a read error, as a much more abundant clone is one base away. The V call is TRBV7-9, the J call TRBJ2-1; no clear D gene. CDR3 length: 14 residues. CDR1 and CDR2 (germline): SEHNR, FQNEAQ (reference sequence). Trimming cost V 4 bases and J 7 bases, with 14 bases left between them. Written as DNA, the CDR3 is TGTGCCAGCAGCTCGCCGCAAGGGTCAAATGAGCAGTTCTTC. Amino acids: CASSSPQGSNEQFF. The variable domain in full, with the rest retrieved from reference TRBV7-9 and TRBJ2-1, is DTGVSQNPRHKITKRGQNVTFRCDPISEHNRLYWYRQTLGQGPEFLTYFQNEAQLEKSRLLSDRFSAERPKGSFSTLEIQRTEQGDSAMYLCASSSPQGSNEQFFGPGTRLTVL.

The table lists this clonotype with many counts. This rearrangement joins TRBV28 to TRBJ2-4; either TRBD1 or TRBD2 may supply D (6 bases each). V dropped 6 bases and J dropped 7 bases, with 13 bases sitting between them. The CDR3 is 13 residues long. CDR1 and CDR2 from the germline V gene are MDHEN and SYDVKM. As DNA, the CDR3 is TGTGCCAGCAGGACGAGGGGGGCGAACATTCAGTACTTC. This gives the protein CASRTRGANIQYF.

This clonotype occurred a few times. The rearrangement links TRBV28 to TRBJ2-1, with 11 bases that match TRBD1. The CDR3 is made up of 17 amino acids. Germline loops: CDR1 MDHEN, CDR2 SYDVKM. The ends lost 4 bases at V and 1 base at J; junction bases unmatched: 6. The CDR3 spells CASSWTGGRGSYNEQFF. CDR3 sequence (DNA): TGTGCCAGCAGTTGGACAGGGGGCCGAGGGTCCTACAATGAGCAGTTCTTC. Full variable domain (missing parts from reference TRBV28 and TRBJ2-1): DVKVTQSSRYLVKRTGEKVFLECVQDMDHENMFWYRQDPGLGLRLIYFSYDVKMKEKGDIPEGYSVSREKKERFSLILESASTNQTSMYLCASSWTGGRGSYNEQFFGPGTRLTVL.

In its sample, this clonotype was seen many times. V is TRBV28 and J is TRBJ2-1, with D hard to call. This CDR3 spans 16 amino acids. CDR1 is MDHEN, CDR2 SYDVKM, per germline. The V end was cut by 3 bases, the J end by 6 bases, with 18 bases between. CDR3 DNA sequence: TGTGCCAGCAGTTTTGTGGAATCTACTACCCGCAATGAGCAGTTCTTC. The encoded protein is CASSFVESTTRNEQFF.

This clonotype has at least ten counts. The V call is TRBV4-1, the J call TRBJ2-5; no clear D gene. CDR3 length equals 14 residues. Deletions cut 0 bases from V and 0 bases from J, with 5 bases between. Germline V gives CDR1 MGHRA, CDR2 YSYEKL. CDR3 DNA sequence: TGCGCCAGCAGCCAAGATGTTGACCAAGAGACCCAGTACTTC. Protein sequence: CASSQDVDQETQYF.

This clonotype came up many times. CDR3 loop: CASSEDPTEAFF. CDR3 nucleotides: TGTGCCAGCAGTGAGGACCCCACTGAAGCTTTCTTT. V and J are TRBV6-1 and TRBJ1-1; D gene uncertain. Per the germline V gene, CDR1 is MNHNS and CDR2 is SASEGT. With 3 bases removed from V and 4 bases from J, the gap between germline ends came to 6 bases. This CDR3 region has 12 residues.

Only a few counts were recorded for this clonotype. The chain recombines TRBV12-3 or TRBV12-4 with TRBJ2-7; TRBD2 aligns across 8 bases. The CDR3 has 14 residues. The ends lost 6 bases at V and 6 bases at J; junction bases unmatched: 10. The CDR3 is CASRIAGSTLEQYF. The CDR3 DNA sequence: TGTGCCAGCAGAATAGCGGGGTCGACTCTCGAGCAGTACTTC.

The sample holds a few counts of this clonotype. The chain is built from TRBV11-3 and TRBJ2-1; a possible D gene is TRBD1 (6 bases). With 5 bases removed from V and 2 bases from J, the gap between germline ends came to 16 bases. Germline V gene lookup returns CDR1 SGHNT and CDR2 YENEEA. The CDR3 is 16 residues long. CDR3 residues: CASSPYSDRPYNEQFF. CDR3 bases: TGTGCCAGCAGCCCATACTCGGACAGACCCTACAATGAGCAGTTCTTC.